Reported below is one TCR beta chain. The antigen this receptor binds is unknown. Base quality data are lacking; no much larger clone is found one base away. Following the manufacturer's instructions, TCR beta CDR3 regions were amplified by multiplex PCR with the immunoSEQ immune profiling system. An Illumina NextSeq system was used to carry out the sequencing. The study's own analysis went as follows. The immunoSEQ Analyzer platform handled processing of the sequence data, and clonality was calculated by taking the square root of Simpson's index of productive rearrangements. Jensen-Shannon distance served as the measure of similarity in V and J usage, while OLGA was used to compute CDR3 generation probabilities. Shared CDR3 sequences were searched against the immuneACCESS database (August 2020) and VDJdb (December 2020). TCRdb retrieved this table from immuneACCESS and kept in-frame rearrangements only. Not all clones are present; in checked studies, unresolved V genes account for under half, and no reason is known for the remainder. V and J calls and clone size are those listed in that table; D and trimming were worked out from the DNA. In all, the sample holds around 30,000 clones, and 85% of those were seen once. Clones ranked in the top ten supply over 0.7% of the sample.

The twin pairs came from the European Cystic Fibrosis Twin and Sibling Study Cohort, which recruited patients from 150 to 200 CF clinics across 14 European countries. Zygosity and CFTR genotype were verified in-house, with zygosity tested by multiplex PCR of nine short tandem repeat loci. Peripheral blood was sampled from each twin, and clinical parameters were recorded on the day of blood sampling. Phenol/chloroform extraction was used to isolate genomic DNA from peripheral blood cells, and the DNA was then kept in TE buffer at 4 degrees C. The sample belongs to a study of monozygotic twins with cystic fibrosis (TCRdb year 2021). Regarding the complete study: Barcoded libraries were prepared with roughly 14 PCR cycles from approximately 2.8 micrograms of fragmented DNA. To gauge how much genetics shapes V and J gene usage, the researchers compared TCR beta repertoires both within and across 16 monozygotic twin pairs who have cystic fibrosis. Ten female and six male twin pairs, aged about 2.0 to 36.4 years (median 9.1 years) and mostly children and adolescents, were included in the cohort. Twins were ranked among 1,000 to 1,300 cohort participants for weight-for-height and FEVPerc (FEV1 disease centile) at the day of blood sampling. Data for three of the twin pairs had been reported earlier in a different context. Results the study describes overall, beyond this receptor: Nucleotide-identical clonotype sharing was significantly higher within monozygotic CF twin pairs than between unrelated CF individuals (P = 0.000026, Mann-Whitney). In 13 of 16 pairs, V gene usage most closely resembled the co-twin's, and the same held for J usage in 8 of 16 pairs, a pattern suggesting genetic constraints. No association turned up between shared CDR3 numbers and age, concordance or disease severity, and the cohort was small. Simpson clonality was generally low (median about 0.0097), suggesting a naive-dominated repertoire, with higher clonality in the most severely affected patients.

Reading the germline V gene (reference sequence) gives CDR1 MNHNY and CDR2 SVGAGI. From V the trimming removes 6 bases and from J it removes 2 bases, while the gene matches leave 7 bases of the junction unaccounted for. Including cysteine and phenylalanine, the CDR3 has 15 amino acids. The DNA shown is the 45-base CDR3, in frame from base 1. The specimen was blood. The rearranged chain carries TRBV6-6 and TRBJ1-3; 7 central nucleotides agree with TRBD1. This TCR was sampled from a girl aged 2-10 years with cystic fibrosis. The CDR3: CASRGTEQTGNTIYF. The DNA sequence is TGTGCCAGCAGAGGGACAGAGCAAACTGGAAACACCATATATTTT.